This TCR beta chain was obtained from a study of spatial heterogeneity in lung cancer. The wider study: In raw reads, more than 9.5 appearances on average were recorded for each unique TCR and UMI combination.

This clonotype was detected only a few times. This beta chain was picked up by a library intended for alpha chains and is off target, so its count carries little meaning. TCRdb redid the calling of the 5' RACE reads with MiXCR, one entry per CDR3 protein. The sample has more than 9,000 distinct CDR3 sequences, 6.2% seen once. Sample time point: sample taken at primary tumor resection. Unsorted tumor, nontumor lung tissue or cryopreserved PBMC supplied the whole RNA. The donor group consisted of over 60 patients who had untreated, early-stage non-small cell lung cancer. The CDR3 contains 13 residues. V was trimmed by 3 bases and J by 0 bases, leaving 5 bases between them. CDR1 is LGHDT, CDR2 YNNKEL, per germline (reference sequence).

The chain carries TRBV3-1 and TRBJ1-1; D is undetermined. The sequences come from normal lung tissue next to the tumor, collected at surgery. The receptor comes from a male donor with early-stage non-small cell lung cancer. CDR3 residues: CASSHGVNTEAFF. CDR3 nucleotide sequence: TGTGCCAGCAGCCACGGAGTGAACACTGAAGCTTTCTTT. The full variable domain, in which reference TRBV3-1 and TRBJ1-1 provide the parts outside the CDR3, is DTAVSQTPKYLVTQMGNDKSIKCEQNLGHDTMYWYKQDSKKFLKIMFSYNNKELIINETVPNRFSPKSPDKAHLNLHINSLELGDSAVYFCASSHGVNTEAFFGQGTRLTVV.